Listed below are T cell receptor beta chains from one sample, sequenced in a study of cytomegalovirus exposure and HLA in healthy donors. Clones were sequenced by immunoSEQ multiplex PCR, and TCRdb holds only the in-frame ones, with some missing. The sample has 250,000 to 400,000 clones, 88% seen once. The material sequenced was PBMCs. Receptor source: a man aged 25-40 years in good health and CMV-seronegative. Each CDR3 is given with its conserved first and last residue. A D gene is named only where the DNA matches it firmly. Expanded clones get a size class; other rows say once, few or many, or leave the size out.

>TRBV30|TRBJ1-5|-|-
TGTGCCTGGAGCCGGGACACCTCAAAGCAGCCCCAGCATTTT
CAWSRDTSKQPQHF
>TRBV7-9|TRBJ2-7|-|-
TGTGCCACCAGCCCCAGGGGTCGCGAGCAGTACTTC
CATSPRGREQYF
>TRBV15|TRBJ2-5|TRBD1|-
TGTGCCACCAGCAGTTCTGACAGGGCTCAAGAGACCCAGTACTTC
CATSSSDRAQETQYF
>TRBV18|TRBJ1-3|-|-
TGTGCCAGCTCACCAGGGAGCAAAGGAAACACCATATATTTT
CASSPGSKGNTIYF
>TRBV10-2|TRBJ2-1|TRBD2|-
TGCGCCCACGGGCGGGGGAACAATGAGCAGTTCTTC
CAHGRGNNEQFF
>TRBV10-3|TRBJ1-6|-|few
TGTGCCATCAGTCGGAGCTCCTATAATTCACCCCTCCACTTT
CAISRSSYNSPLHF
>TRBV7-8|TRBJ1-1|TRBD1|-
TGTGCCAGCAGCTTAGTAGAGACAGGGCGGGCTGAAGCTTTCTTT
CASSLVETGRAEAFF
>TRBV10-2|TRBJ2-2|-|-
TGCGCCAGCAGTGATAGTGGGGGGGCGTCCGGGGAGCTGTTTTTT
CASSDSGGASGELFF
>TRBV25-1|TRBJ1-3|-|-
TGTGCCAGCAGTGAATATCCTCTTGGAAACACCATATATTTT
CASSEYPLGNTIYF
>TRBV4-1|TRBJ1-4|-|-
TGCGCCAGCAGCCAAGTTCTACTTGAAAAACTGTTTTTT
CASSQVLLEKLFF
>TRBV7-8|TRBJ2-2|-|-
TGTGCCAGCAGCCTTACAGGGTCTAGCGGGGAGCTGTTTTTT
CASSLTGSSGELFF
>TRBV14|TRBJ1-1|TRBD1|-
TGTGCCAGCAGCCAACGGCAGGGGGTTGGTGAAGCTTTCTTT
CASSQRQGVGEAFF
>TRBV5-6|TRBJ1-5|TRBD1|-
TGTGCCAGCAGCCAGACAGGGGATCCGAATTTTTATAGCAATCAGCCCCAGCATTTT
CASSQTGDPNFYSNQPQHF
>TRBV6-6|TRBJ2-5|-|-
TGTGCCAGCAGTCGGACTATACAAGAGACCCAGTACTTC
CASSRTIQETQYF
>TRBV10-3|TRBJ1-5|-|-
TGTGCCATCAGTGAGTCATGGAGGGAAATAGGCAATCAGCCCCAGCATTTT
CAISESWREIGNQPQHF
>TRBV18|TRBJ2-7|-|-
TGTGCCAGCTCACCCCAGGTGGCCGAGCAGTACTTC
CASSPQVAEQYF
>TRBV29-1|TRBJ2-7|-|-
TGCAGCGTTACACAGGGTTACGAGCAGTACTTC
CSVTQGYEQYF
>TRBV6-1|TRBJ1-6|-|-
TGTGCCAGCAGGATGGGACTGGATAATTCACCCCTCCACTTT
CASRMGLDNSPLHF
>TRBV6-4|TRBJ1-2|-|once
TGTGCCAGCAGTGACTGGGACATTGGGTATGGCTACACCTTC
CASSDWDIGYGYTF
>TRBV4-1|TRBJ1-1|-|-
TGCGCCAGCAGCCAAGATTGGGGGCGGAACACTGAAGCTTTCTTT
CASSQDWGRNTEAFF
>TRBV6-5|TRBJ2-7|-|-
TGTGCCAGCAGTTACTCGAAGGGGGTCGGGGGGTACGAGCAGTACTTC
CASSYSKGVGGYEQYF